Shown below are 4 T cell receptor beta chains from a single sample sequenced in a study of blood T cell repertoires in COVID-19. The protocol was immunoSEQ multiplex PCR, while the TCRdb copy is restricted to in-frame clones and leaves out a portion. The profile covers around 310,000 clones, with about nine tenths appearing a single time and about an eighth taken by the ten largest. The specimen was peripheral blood. The receptor set was obtained from a woman aged 55-70 years with acute or convalescent COVID-19.

The chain carries TRBV28 and TRBJ2-7, with 9 bases identical to TRBD1. The CDR3 covers 15 residues. With V trimmed by 4 bases and J by 4 bases, 8 bases remained unmatched. The V gene's germline CDR1 is MDHEN and CDR2 SYDVKM. The CDR3 nucleotides are TGTGCCAGCAGTTCCCCCGGGACAGGGCCTTACGAGCAGTACTTC. Translated, it gives CASSSPGTGPYEQYF.

This clone was found once. The V gene is TRBV5-5, the J gene TRBJ2-1; the match to TRBD1 covers 10 bases. V lost 3 bases and J lost 5; bases outside the gene matches: 5. The length of the CDR3 is 15 residues. The germline V gene has CDR1 SGHKS and CDR2 YYEKEE (reference sequence). CDR3 residues: CASSSWDRGHNEQFF. DNA for the CDR3: TGTGCCAGCAGCTCGTGGGACAGGGGACACAATGAGCAGTTCTTC. Using reference TRBV5-5 and TRBJ2-1 for the parts outside the CDR3, the full variable domain is DAGVTQSPTHLIKTRGQQVTLRCSPISGHKSVSWYQQVLGQGPQFIFQYYEKEERGRGNFPDRFSARQFPNYSSELNVNALLLGDSALYLCASSSWDRGHNEQFFGPGTRLTVL.

The count of this clone is one. This rearrangement joins TRBV7-8 to TRBJ1-1; D is possibly TRBD1 (6 bases). V was shortened by 0 bases and J by 1 base, with 15 bases between the two germline ends. CDR3 length equals 17 residues. The V gene's germline CDR1 is SGHVS and CDR2 FQNEAQ. The CDR3 sequence: CASSLAPRGAENTEAFF. The CDR3 DNA reads TGTGCCAGCAGCTTAGCCCCCCGGGGGGCGGAGAACACTGAAGCTTTCTTT.

The table lists this clone with a few counts. V usage is TRBV4-1 and J usage is TRBJ1-2; no firm D call. The CDR3 has 14 residues. Between the trimmed V and J ends, which lost 1 base and 3 bases, there was a span of 9 bases. Germline V lookup: CDR1 MGHRA, CDR2 YSYEKL. The CDR3 sequence is CASSQGGTDYGYTF. Written as DNA, the CDR3 is TGCGCCAGCAGCCAAGGAGGAACGGACTATGGCTACACCTTC.